This T cell receptor beta chain was identified in a study of T cells in Graves' hyperthyroidism and ophthalmopathy. The overall study: Before treatment of any kind, peripheral blood was taken at initial diagnosis.

RNA transcripts yielded amplified TCR beta CDR3 regions. Researchers ran a first-round RT-PCR on the TCR CDR3 using the HTBI primer set. TCRdb used MiXCR to reprocess the multiplex PCR reads, holding one entry per CDR3 protein. The sample lists about 350,000 distinct CDR3 sequences, roughly 14% occurring once. Reasons for excluding patients were uncontrolled infection, other autoimmune disease, pregnancy or lactation. The V gene's germline CDR1 is DFQATT and CDR2 SNEGSKA (reference sequence). The V and J ends lost 3 bases and 8 bases respectively, with 13 bases between them. The CDR3 contains 13 residues.

The chain uses TRBV20-1 and TRBJ1-4, with unresolved D. Material for sequencing was blood. This sequence originates from a woman in her twenties or thirties with Graves' hyperthyroidism. CDR3 DNA: TGCAGTGCTAGGCTTACCACCCAGGAAAAACTGTTTTTT. Encoded protein: CSARLTTQEKLFF.